Below are 26 T cell receptor beta chains sequenced from a single sample in a study of shared clonotypes between healthy human individuals. Produced via immunoSEQ multiplex PCR; TCRdb's table is partial and in-frame only. The sample lists under 300,000 clones; 50% to 75% were seen once. The sample consisted of memory CD4+ T cells sorted from blood. Described subset: CD45RA-negative fraction. Receptors were obtained from a man aged 30-40 years in good health.

This clone was seen more than once but under ten times. V usage is TRBV2 and J usage is TRBJ2-7; 10 bases line up with TRBD1. The CDR3 has 15 residues. Germline V gene sequence: CDR1 SNHLY, CDR2 FYNNEI. After removal of 1 base from V and 4 bases from J, the junction contained 4 bases not matched to a gene. Written as DNA, the CDR3 is TGTGCCAGCAGTGAAGGACAGGGGGCGCTTTACGAGCAGTACTTC. Protein sequence: CASSEGQGALYEQYF.

On this clone: This could be a read error, since a much larger clone is one nucleotide away. The same CDR3 is also encoded by other DNA sequences in this sample. V usage is TRBV29-1 and J usage is TRBJ1-1; no clear D gene. The germline V and J ends were trimmed by 4 bases and 0 bases, with 0 bases remaining between them. The length of the CDR3 is 10 residues. Germline V gene data show CDR1 as SQVTM and CDR2 as ANQGSEA. This chain's CDR3 is CSVVNTEAFF. CDR3 sequence (DNA): TGCAGCGTTGTGAACACTGAAGCTTTCTTT.

This clone was picked up a small number of times. The CDR3 DNA reads as TGTGCCAGTAGTGCCGACAGAAGTGAAGCTTTCTTT. Its translation is CASSADRSEAFF. V usage is TRBV19 and J usage is TRBJ1-1; D perhaps matches TRBD1 (5 bases). CDR1 and CDR2 (germline): LNHDA, SQIVND (reference sequence). The CDR3 length is 12 residues. V lost 5 bases to trimming and J lost 7 bases, with 11 bases between them.

The J gene is TRBJ2-5, the V gene TRBV2, with TRBD2 as a possible D gene (5 bases). Trimming shortened V by 6 bases and J by 2 bases, and 10 bases separated the two germline ends. This CDR3 spans 13 amino acids. Germline V gives CDR1 SNHLY, CDR2 FYNNEI. The CDR3 coding sequence is TGTGCCAGCAGACGGGGAAAACAAGAGACCCAGTACTTC. Its protein product is CASRRGKQETQYF.

The chain recombines TRBV2 with TRBJ2-1; D not resolved. Trimming stripped 3 bases from V and 5 bases from J, with 5 bases between. The germline gives CDR1 SNHLY, CDR2 FYNNEI. The CDR3 consists of 12 residues. CDR3 DNA: TGTGCCAGCAGTGACCTGGACAATGAGCAGTTCTTC. Translating it yields CASSDLDNEQFF.

This clone was recorded a few times. The rearrangement uses TRBV9 and TRBJ1-5; D gene uncertain. Trimming removed 3 bases at V and 3 bases at J, with 13 bases between. CDR1 is SGDLS and CDR2 is YYNGEE in the germline V gene. CDR3 length equals 15 residues. The DNA for the CDR3 is TGTGCCAGCAGCGCCCAGGCCGGTATCAATCAGCCCCAGCATTTT. Translated, it gives CASSAQAGINQPQHF.

The V gene is TRBV11-2, the J gene TRBJ2-4; 7 nucleotides match TRBD1. This CDR3 is 14 amino acids long. Unmatched junction bases numbered 1, after V lost 2 bases and J lost 3 bases. Germline CDR1 and CDR2: SGHAT and FQNNGV. CDR3 DNA sequence: TGTGCCAGCAGCTTAACAGGGGTCAAAAACATTCAGTACTTC. Protein sequence: CASSLTGVKNIQYF.

The rearrangement joins TRBV20-1 to TRBJ2-5; no definite D call. This CDR3 region has 11 residues. V was trimmed by 4 bases and J by 5 bases, leaving 8 bases between them. Per the germline V gene, CDR1 is DFQATT and CDR2 is SNEGSKA (reference sequence). CDR3 sequence (DNA): TGCAGTGCTAACTCCCGCGAGACCCAGTACTTC. Protein product: CSANSRETQYF.

The V and J genes are TRBV4-2 and TRBJ1-3; no clear D. The CDR3 is 13 amino acids. The germline CDR1 and CDR2 sequences are LGHNA and YNFKEQ. Deletions cut 4 bases from V and 4 bases from J, with 8 bases between. In DNA form, the CDR3 reads TGTGCCAGCAGCCCGCAGAGGGGAAACACCATATATTTT. Protein product: CASSPQRGNTIYF.

The chain combines TRBV7-2 with TRBJ1-4; weak D call: TRBD1 (6 bases). V lost 4 bases and J lost 0, with 9 bases in between. Germline CDR1 SGHTA, CDR2 FQGNSA. This CDR3 is built from 15 residues. In DNA form, the CDR3 reads TGTGCCAGCAGCTCCAGACAGGCAACTAATGAAAAACTGTTTTTT. Protein product: CASSSRQATNEKLFF.

This CDR3 reads CASSLKTDRTYQPQHF. Here the CDR3 DNA reads TGTGCCAGCAGCTTGAAAACGGACAGGACCTATCAGCCCCAGCATTTT. The V and J genes are TRBV5-5 and TRBJ1-5, with 7 bases matching TRBD1. The CDR3 sequence is 16 residues long. Germline V CDR1 and CDR2: SGHKS, YYEKEE (reference sequence). V lost 1 base, J lost 5 bases, and 9 bases stayed unmatched.

This sequence joins TRBV7-9 and TRBJ2-1; D gene unclear. The CDR3 has 11 residues. The V gene lost 6 bases and the J gene lost 14 bases, with 14 bases spanning the gap. Germline V CDR1 and CDR2: SEHNR, FQNEAQ (reference sequence). CDR3 amino acids: CASRSPGREFF. The CDR3, as DNA: TGTGCCAGCAGATCTCCGGGCCGTGAGTTCTTC.

The chain has TRBV5-5 and TRBJ2-3; 10 bases line up with TRBD1. V lost 5 bases, J lost 1 base, and 10 bases stayed unmatched. Germline V gene data show CDR1 as SGHKS and CDR2 as YYEKEE (reference sequence). This CDR3 is built from 17 residues. In DNA form, the CDR3 reads TGTGCCAGCAGTTACCGGGACAGGGGAGGTGGCACAGATACGCAGTATTTT. Encoded protein: CASSYRDRGGGTDTQYF.

The chain employs TRBV20-1 and TRBJ1-1; D remains ambiguous. The germline V gene has CDR1 DFQATT and CDR2 SNEGSKA (reference sequence). There are 11 residues in the CDR3. The CDR3 bases are TGCACTCATTCAGTTGGCACTGAAGCTTTCTTT. The encoded protein is CTHSVGTEAFF.

The chain couples TRBV6-5 to TRBJ1-2; D is undetermined. V was shortened by 6 bases and J by 7 bases, with 15 bases between the two germline ends. Germline V lookup: CDR1 MNHEY, CDR2 SVGAGI. The CDR3 runs to 13 residues. As DNA, the CDR3 is TGTGCCAGCAGCTCATTTCAGTTTCTTGGCTACACCTTC. Its translation is CASSSFQFLGYTF.

The chain couples TRBV9 to TRBJ2-2; possible D gene TRBD2, 6 bases. The CDR3 has 15 amino acids. Between the trimmed V and J ends, which lost 2 bases and 1 base, there was a span of 9 bases. Germline V gene sequence: CDR1 SGDLS, CDR2 YYNGEE. The CDR3 spells CASSVGTLNTGELFF. The CDR3 nucleotides read TGTGCCAGCAGCGTCGGGACTTTGAACACCGGGGAGCTGTTTTTT.

This chain uses TRBV7-2 with TRBJ2-2; no definite D call. Per germline, CDR1 SGHTA and CDR2 FQGNSA. CDR3 length equals 14 residues. V shed 8 bases and J shed 6 bases, with 16 bases lying between them. The CDR3 sequence is CASGLGRPPGELFF. The CDR3 nucleotides are TGTGCCAGCGGGCTGGGCCGACCACCCGGGGAGCTGTTTTTT.

The chain employs TRBV6-6 and TRBJ2-7, with 8 bases lining up with TRBD1. The V segment lost 2 bases and the J segment 3 bases; nucleotides outside the gene matches: 3. This CDR3 comprises 14 residues. CDR1 and CDR2 (germline): MNHNY, SVGAGI (reference sequence). The CDR3 region is CASSYRGQGYEQYF. In DNA form, the CDR3 reads TGTGCCAGCAGTTACCGAGGACAGGGCTACGAGCAGTACTTC.

The chain joins TRBV18 to TRBJ2-3; D is perhaps TRBD2 (5 bases). Deletions cut 4 bases from V and 6 bases from J, with 14 bases between. The germline V gene has CDR1 KGHSH and CDR2 LQKENI. This CDR3 has 14 amino acids. Here the CDR3 DNA reads TGTGCCAGCTCACTTTTAGATGGGGAGGATACGCAGTATTTT. This gives the protein CASSLLDGEDTQYF.

This clone was seen a few times. The same CDR3 arises from other DNA sequences in this sample as well. The chain uses TRBV6-5 and TRBJ2-7; the match to TRBD2 covers 7 bases. V shed 0 bases and J 3 bases; nucleotides not matched to a gene: 5. This CDR3 spans 15 amino acids. The germline gives CDR1 MNHEY, CDR2 SVGAGI. The DNA of the CDR3 is TGTGCCAGCAGTTACTCTAGCGGGTCTTACTACGAGCAGTACTTC. It yields the protein CASSYSSGSYYEQYF.

The chain links TRBV19 to TRBJ2-7, with D hard to call. Looked up from germline, CDR1 is LNHDA and CDR2 is SQIVND (reference sequence). The V end lost 11 bases, the J end lost 3 bases, and 5 bases lay between the germline ends. The CDR3 is 9 amino acids. As DNA, the CDR3 is TGTGCCGGTAACTACGAGCAGTACTTC. Translating gives CAGNYEQYF.

This clone has a handful of counts. This chain links TRBV28 with TRBJ1-5, with D possibly being TRBD1 (6 bases). CDR3 length: 18 residues. V shed 2 bases and J shed 4 bases, with 21 bases lying between them. Germline-derived CDR1 and CDR2 are MDHEN and SYDVKM. The CDR3 region has the DNA TGTGCCAGCAGTTTAACGTCGACAGGCTTAACGAGAAATCAGCCCCAGCATTTT. Protein sequence: CASSLTSTGLTRNQPQHF.

This sequence joins TRBV7-8 and TRBJ2-1; TRBD2 agrees at 13 bases. With 5 bases clipped from V and 7 bases from J, the junction kept 17 bases outside the gene matches. Germline CDR1 SGHVS, CDR2 FQNEAQ. The CDR3 has 19 residues. The CDR3 DNA reads TGTGCCAGCAGCCCCCCAGCGACTAGCGGGAGGAGACTACAGAATGAGCAGTTCTTC. It yields the protein CASSPPATSGRRLQNEQFF.

V gene TRBV6-1 combines with J gene TRBJ2-7; perhaps D is TRBD1 or TRBD2 (5 bases each). Germline CDR1 reads MNHNS; CDR2 reads SASEGT. The CDR3 runs 14 residues. Trimming shortened V by 4 bases and J by 0 bases, and 10 bases separated the two germline ends. CDR3 region: CASSARESSYEQYF. The CDR3, as DNA: TGTGCCAGCAGTGCCAGGGAGAGCTCCTACGAGCAGTACTTC.

This clone has just a few counts. The gene calls are TRBV7-8 and TRBJ1-4, with D maybe TRBD1 (5 bases). CDR3 length: 16 amino acids. The V and J ends lost 1 base and 5 bases respectively, with 14 bases between them. The germline V gene encodes CDR1 SGHVS and CDR2 FQNEAQ. For the CDR3, the DNA is TGTGCCAGCAGCTTAGGGACCCGACAGTCGAATGAAAAACTGTTTTTT. Protein product: CASSLGTRQSNEKLFF.

The table lists this clone with a few counts. The chain uses TRBV7-2 and TRBJ2-4; D gene ambiguous. This CDR3 is built from 14 residues. The germline V gene has CDR1 SGHTA and CDR2 FQGNSA. Trimming cost V 0 bases and J 0 bases, with 3 bases left between them. DNA of the CDR3: TGTGCCAGCAGCTTAGCCCTAGCCAAAAACATTCAGTACTTC. It encodes CASSLALAKNIQYF.